A single sample gave rise to the 3 T cell receptor beta chains below, sequenced in a study of identical twins. TCRdb independently ran MiXCR on the 5' RACE reads; one entry per CDR3 protein. The sample lists about 890,000 distinct CDR3 sequences; over 9% were seen once. These data are also associated with another study on yellow fever vaccine responses in identical twins.

Source material: PBMCs. These receptors were obtained from a woman under 30 in good health.

V gene TRBV6-1 combines with J gene TRBJ2-1, with TRBD2 matching 13 bases. Germline loops: CDR1 MNHNS, CDR2 SASEGT. V gave up 5 bases and J gave up 7 bases; unmatched junction bases: 8. CDR3 length: 16 amino acids. The CDR3 protein is CASSTGTSGTGNEQFF. CDR3 coding DNA: TGTGCCAGCAGTACCGGGACTAGCGGGACGGGTAATGAGCAGTTCTTC.

This clonotype was counted ten times or more. The chain joins TRBV7-9 to TRBJ2-3; 7 positions match TRBD2. The CDR3 has 15 amino acids. V dropped 2 bases and J dropped 5; count of bases not matched to a gene: 7. Per the germline V gene, CDR1 is SEHNR and CDR2 is FQNEAQ (reference sequence). DNA of the CDR3: TGTGCCAGCAGCTTACTTGCGGGAGACGTAGATACGCAGTATTTT. It translates to CASSLLAGDVDTQYF.

This clonotype has more than one count but fewer than ten. The chain carries TRBV6-1 and TRBJ1-5, with D maybe TRBD1 (5 bases). Per germline, CDR1 MNHNS and CDR2 SASEGT. With 8 bases removed from V and 0 bases from J, the gap between germline ends came to 23 bases. This CDR3 spans 18 amino acids. The CDR3 DNA follows: TGTGCCAGCCATCAGGGTGGTTCAGAATATAATAGCAATCAGCCCCAGCATTTT. This codes for CASHQGGSEYNSNQPQHF.